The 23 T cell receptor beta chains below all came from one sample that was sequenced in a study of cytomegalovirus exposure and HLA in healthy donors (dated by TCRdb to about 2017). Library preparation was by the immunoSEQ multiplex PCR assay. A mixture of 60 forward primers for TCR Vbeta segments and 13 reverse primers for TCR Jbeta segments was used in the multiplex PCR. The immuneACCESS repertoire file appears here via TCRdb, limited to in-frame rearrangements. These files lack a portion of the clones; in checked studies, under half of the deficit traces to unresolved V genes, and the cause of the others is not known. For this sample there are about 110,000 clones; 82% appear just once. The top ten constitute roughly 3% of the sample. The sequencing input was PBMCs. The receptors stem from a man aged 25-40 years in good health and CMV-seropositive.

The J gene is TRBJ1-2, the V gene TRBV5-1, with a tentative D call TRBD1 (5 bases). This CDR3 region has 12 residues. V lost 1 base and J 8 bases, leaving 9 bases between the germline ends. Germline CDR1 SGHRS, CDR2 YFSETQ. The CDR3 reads CASSLSGEGYTF. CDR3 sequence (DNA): TGCGCCAGCAGCTTGTCGGGGGAAGGCTACACCTTC.

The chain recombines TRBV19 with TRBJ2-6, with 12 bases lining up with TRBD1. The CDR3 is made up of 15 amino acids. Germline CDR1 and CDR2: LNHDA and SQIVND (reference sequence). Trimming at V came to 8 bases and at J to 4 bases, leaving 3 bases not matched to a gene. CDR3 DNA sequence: TGTGCCAGTGCGGGACAGGGGGCCGGGGCCAACGTCCTGACTTTC. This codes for CASAGQGAGANVLTF.

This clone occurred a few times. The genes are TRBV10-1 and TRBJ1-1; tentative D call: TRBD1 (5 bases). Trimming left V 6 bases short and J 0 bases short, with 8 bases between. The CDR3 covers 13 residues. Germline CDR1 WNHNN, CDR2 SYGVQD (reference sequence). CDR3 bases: TGCGCCAGCAGGCGGGGGGTGAACACTGAAGCTTTCTTT. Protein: CASRRGVNTEAFF.

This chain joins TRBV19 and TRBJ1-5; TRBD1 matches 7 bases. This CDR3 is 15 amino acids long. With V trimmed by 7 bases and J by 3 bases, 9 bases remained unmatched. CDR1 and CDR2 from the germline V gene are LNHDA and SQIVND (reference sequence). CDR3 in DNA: TGTGCCAGTAATCGCGGGACAGAAATCAATCAGCCCCAGCATTTT. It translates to CASNRGTEINQPQHF.

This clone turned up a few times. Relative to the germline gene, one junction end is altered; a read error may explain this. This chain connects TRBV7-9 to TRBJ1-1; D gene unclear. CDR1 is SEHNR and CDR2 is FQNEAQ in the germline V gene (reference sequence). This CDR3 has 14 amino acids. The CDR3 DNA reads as TGTTCCAGCCTGAAGGCGGGGATGGGCGCTGAAGCTTTCTTT. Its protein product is CSSLKAGMGAEAFF.

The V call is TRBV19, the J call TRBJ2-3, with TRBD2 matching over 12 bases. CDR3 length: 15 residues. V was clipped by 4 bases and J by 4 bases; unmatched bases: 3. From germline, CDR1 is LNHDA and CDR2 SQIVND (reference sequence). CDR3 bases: TGTGCCAGTAGTACTAGCGGGGGGGTATCAGATACGCAGTATTTT. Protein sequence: CASSTSGGVSDTQYF.

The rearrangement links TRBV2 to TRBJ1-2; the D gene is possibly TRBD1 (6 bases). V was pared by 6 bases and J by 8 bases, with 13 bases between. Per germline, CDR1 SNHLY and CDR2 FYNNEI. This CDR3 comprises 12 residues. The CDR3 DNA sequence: TGTGCCAGCAGCTCGGACAGACACGGCTACACCTTC. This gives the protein CASSSDRHGYTF.

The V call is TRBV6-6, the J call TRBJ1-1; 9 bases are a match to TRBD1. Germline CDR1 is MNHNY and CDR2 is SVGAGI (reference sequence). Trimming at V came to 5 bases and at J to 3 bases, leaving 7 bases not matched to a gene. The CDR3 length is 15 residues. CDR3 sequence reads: CASSLTGGADTEAFF. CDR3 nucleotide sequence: TGTGCCAGCAGTCTCACAGGGGGCGCCGACACTGAAGCTTTCTTT.

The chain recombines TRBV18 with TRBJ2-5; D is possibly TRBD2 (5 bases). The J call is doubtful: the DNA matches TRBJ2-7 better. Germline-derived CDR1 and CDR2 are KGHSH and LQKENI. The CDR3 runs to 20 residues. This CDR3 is CASSPVPGVDGLGLNYEQYF. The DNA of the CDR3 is TGTGCCAGCTCACCCGTTCCCGGGGTTGATGGGTTGGGATTAAATTACGAGCAGTACTTC.

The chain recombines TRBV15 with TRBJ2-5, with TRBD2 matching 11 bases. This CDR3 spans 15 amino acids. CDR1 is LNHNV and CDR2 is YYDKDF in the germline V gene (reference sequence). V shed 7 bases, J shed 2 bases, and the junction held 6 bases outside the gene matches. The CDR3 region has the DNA TGTGCCACCACCCCGGGACTAGCGGAACAAGAGACCCAGTACTTC. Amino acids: CATTPGLAEQETQYF.

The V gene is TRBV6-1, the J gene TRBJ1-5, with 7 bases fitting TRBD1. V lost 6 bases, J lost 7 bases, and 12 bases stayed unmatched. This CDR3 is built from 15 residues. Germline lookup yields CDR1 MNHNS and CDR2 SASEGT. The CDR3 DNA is TGTGCCAGCAGCGCGGCGACAGGGTCCGAGCAGCCCCAGCATTTT. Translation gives CASSAATGSEQPQHF.

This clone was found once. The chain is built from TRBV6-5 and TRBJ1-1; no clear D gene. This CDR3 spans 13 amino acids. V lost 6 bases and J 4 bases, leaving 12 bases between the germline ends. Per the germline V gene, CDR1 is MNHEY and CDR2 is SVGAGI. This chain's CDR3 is CASRIREGTEAFF. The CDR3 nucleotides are TGTGCCAGCAGGATCCGGGAGGGCACTGAAGCTTTCTTT.

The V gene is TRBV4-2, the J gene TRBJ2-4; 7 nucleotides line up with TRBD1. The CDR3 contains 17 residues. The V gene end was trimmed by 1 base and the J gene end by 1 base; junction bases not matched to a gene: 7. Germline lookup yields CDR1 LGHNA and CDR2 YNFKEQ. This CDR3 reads CASSQVGLDRAKNIQYF. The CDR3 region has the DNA TGTGCCAGCAGCCAAGTAGGCCTGGACAGGGCCAAAAACATTCAGTACTTC.

The CDR3 nucleotides are TGTGCCAGCAGTTACGGGGTCACTAGCGGGGGGGCCGAAGGACAGGTTCAGACCTACGAGCAGTACTTC. This codes for CASSYGVTSGGAEGQVQTYEQYF. The chain is built from TRBV2 and TRBJ2-5, with 13 bases that match TRBD2. The DNA matches TRBJ2-7 better at its end, which makes the J call doubtful. The CDR3 covers 23 residues. CDR1 and CDR2 from the germline V gene are SNHLY and FYNNEI.

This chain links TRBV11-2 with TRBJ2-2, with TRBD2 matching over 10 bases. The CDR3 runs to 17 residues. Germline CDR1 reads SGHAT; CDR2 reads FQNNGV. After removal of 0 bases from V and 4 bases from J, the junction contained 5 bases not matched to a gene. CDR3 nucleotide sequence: TGTGCCAGCAGCTTAGAGTCGGCTAGCGGGGGCACCGGGGAGCTGTTTTTT. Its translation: CASSLESASGGTGELFF.

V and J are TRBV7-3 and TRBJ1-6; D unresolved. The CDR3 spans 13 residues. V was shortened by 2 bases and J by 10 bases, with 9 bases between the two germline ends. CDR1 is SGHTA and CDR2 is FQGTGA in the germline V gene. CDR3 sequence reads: CASSLSGGSPLHF. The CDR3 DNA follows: TGTGCCAGCAGCTTATCGGGCGGGTCACCCCTCCACTTT.

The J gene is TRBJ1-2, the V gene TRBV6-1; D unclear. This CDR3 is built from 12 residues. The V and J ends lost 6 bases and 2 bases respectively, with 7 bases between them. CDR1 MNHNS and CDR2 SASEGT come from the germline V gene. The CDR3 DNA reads TGTGCCAGCAGCTCGGGAAACTATGGCTACACCTTC. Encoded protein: CASSSGNYGYTF.

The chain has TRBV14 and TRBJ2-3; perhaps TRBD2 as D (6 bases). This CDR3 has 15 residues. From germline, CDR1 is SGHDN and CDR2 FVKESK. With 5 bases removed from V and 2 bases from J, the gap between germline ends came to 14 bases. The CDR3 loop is CASSSLAEFTDTQYF. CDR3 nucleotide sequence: TGTGCCAGCAGCTCATTAGCGGAATTCACAGATACGCAGTATTTT. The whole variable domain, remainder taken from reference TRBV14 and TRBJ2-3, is EAGVTQFPSHSVIEKGQTVTLRCDPISGHDNLYWYRRVMGKEIKFLLHFVKESKQDESGMPNNRFLAERTGGTYSTLKVQPAELEDSGVYFCASSSLAEFTDTQYFGPGTRLTVL.

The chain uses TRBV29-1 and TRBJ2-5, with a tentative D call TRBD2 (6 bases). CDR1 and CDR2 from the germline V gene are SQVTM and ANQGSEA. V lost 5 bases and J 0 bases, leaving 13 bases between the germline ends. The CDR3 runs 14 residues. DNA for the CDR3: TGCAGCGTTCCCAGGGACTCGTACCAAGAGACCCAGTACTTC. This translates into CSVPRDSYQETQYF.

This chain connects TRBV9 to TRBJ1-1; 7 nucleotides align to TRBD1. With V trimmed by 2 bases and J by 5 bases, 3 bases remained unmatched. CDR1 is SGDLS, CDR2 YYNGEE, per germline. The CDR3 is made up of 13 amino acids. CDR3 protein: CASSVTQGTEAFF. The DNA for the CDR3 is TGTGCCAGCAGCGTTACACAGGGGACTGAAGCTTTCTTT. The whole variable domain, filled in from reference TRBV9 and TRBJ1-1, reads DSGVTQTPKHLITATGQRVTLRCSPRSGDLSVYWYQQSLDQGLQFLIQYYNGEERAKGNILERFSAQQFPDLHSELNLSSLELGDSALYFCASSVTQGTEAFFGQGTRLTVV.

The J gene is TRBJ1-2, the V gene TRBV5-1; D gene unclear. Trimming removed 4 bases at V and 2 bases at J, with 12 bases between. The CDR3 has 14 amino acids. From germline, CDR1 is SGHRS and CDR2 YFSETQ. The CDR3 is CASSIGLLNYGYTF. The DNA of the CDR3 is TGCGCCAGCAGCATTGGACTTCTCAACTATGGCTACACCTTC.

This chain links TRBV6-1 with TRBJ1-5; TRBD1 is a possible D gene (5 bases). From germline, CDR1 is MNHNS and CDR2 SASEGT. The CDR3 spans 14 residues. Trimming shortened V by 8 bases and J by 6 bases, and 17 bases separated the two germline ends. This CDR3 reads CASGLEEGPQPQHF. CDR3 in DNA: TGTGCCAGCGGACTCGAGGAGGGACCTCAGCCCCAGCATTTT.

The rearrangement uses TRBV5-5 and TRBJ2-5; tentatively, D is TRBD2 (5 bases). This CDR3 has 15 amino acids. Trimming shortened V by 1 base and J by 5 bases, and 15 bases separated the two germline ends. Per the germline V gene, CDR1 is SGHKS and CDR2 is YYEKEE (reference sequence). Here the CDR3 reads CASSLNFGVRETQYF. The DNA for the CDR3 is TGTGCCAGCAGCTTGAATTTCGGGGTACGGGAGACCCAGTACTTC. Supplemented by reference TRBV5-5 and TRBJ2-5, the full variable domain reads DAGVTQSPTHLIKTRGQQVTLRCSPISGHKSVSWYQQVLGQGPQFIFQYYEKEERGRGNFPDRFSARQFPNYSSELNVNALLLGDSALYLCASSLNFGVRETQYFGPGTRLLVL.